Sequencing of this T cell receptor (beta chain) was carried out in a study of cytomegalovirus exposure and HLA in healthy donors. Study-level findings and limits: Among TCR beta chains, those listed as cytomegalovirus-associated numbered under 200.

PCR was performed using 60 Vbeta and 13 Jbeta primers. TCRdb's copy holds only in-frame clones and misses some; the assay was immunoSEQ multiplex PCR. The sample contains some 90,000 clones, about 74% of which appear only once. Germline-derived CDR1 and CDR2 are MRHNA and SNTAGT. The trim removed 0 bases at V and 9 bases at J, leaving 4 bases unmatched. The CDR3 has 15 amino acids. This clone has more than one count but fewer than ten. The antigen is not known. The source of this sequence is a man aged 35-49 years in good health and CMV-seronegative. Material: PBMCs. V usage is TRBV6-4 and J usage is TRBJ2-1; TRBD2 matches at 11 bases. CDR3: CASSDSSGGASEQFF. Here the CDR3 DNA reads TGTGCCAGCAGTGACTCTAGCGGGGGGGCCTCTGAGCAGTTCTTC.